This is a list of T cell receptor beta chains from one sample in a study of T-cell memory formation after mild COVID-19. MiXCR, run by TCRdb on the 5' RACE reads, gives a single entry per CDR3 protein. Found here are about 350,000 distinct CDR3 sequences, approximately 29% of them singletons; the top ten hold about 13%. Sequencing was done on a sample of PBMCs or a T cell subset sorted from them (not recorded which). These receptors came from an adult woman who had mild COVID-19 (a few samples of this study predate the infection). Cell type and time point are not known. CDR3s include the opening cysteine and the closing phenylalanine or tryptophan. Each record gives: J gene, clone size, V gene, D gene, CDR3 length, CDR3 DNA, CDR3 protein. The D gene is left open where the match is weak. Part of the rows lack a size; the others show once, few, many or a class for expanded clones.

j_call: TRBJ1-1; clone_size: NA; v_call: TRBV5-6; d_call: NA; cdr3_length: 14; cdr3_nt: TGTGCCAGCAGCTTGGCGGGGCTTGGTGGTGAAGCTTTCTTT; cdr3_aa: CASSLAGLGGEAFF
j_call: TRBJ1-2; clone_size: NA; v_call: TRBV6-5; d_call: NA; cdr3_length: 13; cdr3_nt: TGTGCCAGCAGTTACGGCGGAAGTCAGGGCTACACCTTC; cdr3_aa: CASSYGGSQGYTF
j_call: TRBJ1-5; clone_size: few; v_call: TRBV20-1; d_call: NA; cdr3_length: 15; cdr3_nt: TGCAGTGCTAGCCCTCTAGGGGTAGGCAATCAGCCCCAGCATTTT; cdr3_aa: CSASPLGVGNQPQHF
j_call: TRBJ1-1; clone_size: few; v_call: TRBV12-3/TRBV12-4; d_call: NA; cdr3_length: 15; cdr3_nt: TGTGCCAGCAGTTTAGCCCAGGTGGTTTACACTGAAGCTTTCTTT; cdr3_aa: CASSLAQVVYTEAFF
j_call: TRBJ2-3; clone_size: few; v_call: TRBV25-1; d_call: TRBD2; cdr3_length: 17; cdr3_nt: TGTGCCAGCAGTGACCTAGCGGGAGCTTCTAGCACAGATACGCAGTATTTT; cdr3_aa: CASSDLAGASSTDTQYF
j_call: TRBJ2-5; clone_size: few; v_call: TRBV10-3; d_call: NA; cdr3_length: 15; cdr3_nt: TGTGCCATCAGTGAGTCGGGGGGAGTGCAAGAGACCCAGTACTTC; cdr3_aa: CAISESGGVQETQYF
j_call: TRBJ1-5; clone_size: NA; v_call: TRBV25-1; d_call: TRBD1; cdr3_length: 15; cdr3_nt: TGTGCCAGCAGTGGCGACAGGGAGGGTCATCAGCCCCAGCATTTT; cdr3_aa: CASSGDREGHQPQHF
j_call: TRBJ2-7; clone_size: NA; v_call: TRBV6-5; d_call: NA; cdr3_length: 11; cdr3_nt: TGTGCCAGCAAGGGTACCTACGAGCAGTACTTC; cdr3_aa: CASKGTYEQYF
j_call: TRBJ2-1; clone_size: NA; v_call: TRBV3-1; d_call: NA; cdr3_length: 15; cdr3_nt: TGTGCCAGCAGCCAAGGTCCTCGACGGTCTCTTGAGCAGTTCTTC; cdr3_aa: CASSQGPRRSLEQFF
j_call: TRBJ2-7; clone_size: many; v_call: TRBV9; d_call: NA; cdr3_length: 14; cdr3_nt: TGTGCCAGCAGCGGCGGGACAAGTAATTACGAGCAGTACTTC; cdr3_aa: CASSGGTSNYEQYF
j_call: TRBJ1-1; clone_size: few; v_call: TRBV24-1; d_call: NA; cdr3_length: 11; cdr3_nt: TGTGCCACCATCCGTCCTTTTTTAGCTTTCTTT; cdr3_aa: CATIRPFLAFF
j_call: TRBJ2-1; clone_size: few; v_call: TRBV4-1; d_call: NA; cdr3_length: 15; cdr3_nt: TGCGCCAGCAGCCAAGGGCAGGGTGGGGTGCATGAGCAGTTCTTC; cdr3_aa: CASSQGQGGVHEQFF
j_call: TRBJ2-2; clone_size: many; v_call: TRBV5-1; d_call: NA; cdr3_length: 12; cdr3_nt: TGCGCCAGCAGCCCAGGGTCCGGGGAGCTGTTTTTT; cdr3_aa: CASSPGSGELFF
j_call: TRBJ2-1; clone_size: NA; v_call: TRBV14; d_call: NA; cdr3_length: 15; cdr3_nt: TGTGCCAGCAGCCAAGGGGGAAGGGCCTACAATGAGCAGTTCTTC; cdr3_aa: CASSQGGRAYNEQFF
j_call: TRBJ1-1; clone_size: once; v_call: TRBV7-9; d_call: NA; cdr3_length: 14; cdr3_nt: TGTGCCAGCAGCTTAAGTTTAGCGAACACTGAAGCTTTCTTT; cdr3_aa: CASSLSLANTEAFF
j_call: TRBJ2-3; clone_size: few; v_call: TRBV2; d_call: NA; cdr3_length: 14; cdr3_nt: TGTGCCAGTGTCAGGAGGACTCGCACAGATACGCAGTATTTT; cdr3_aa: CASVRRTRTDTQYF
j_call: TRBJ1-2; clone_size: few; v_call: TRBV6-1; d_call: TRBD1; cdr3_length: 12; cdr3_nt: TGTGCCAGCAGTTCCCGACAGGGAAGCTACACCTTC; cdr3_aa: CASSSRQGSYTF
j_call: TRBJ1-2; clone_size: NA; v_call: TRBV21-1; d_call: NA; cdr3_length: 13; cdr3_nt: TGTGCCAGCAGCAAAGCGACATGGGATGGCTACACCTTC; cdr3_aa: CASSKATWDGYTF
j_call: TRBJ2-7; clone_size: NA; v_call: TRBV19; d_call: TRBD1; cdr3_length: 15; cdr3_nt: TGTGCCAGTAGTGCTTTTGGGACAGGGCAGGGCGAGCAGTACTTC; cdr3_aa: CASSAFGTGQGEQYF
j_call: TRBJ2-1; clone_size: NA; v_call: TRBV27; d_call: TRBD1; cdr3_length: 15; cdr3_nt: TGTGCCAGCAGTTGGGGACAGAGCTCCTACAATGAGCAGTTCTTC; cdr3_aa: CASSWGQSSYNEQFF
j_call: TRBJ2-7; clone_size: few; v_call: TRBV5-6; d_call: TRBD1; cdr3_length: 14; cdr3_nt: TGTGCCAGCAGAAAGACAGGGAACTCCTACGAGCAGTACTTC; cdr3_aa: CASRKTGNSYEQYF
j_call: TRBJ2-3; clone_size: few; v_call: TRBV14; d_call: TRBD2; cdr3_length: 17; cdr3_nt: TGTGCCAGCAGCCAGGTCCTAGCGGCAACTTCTAAGGATACGCAGTATTTT; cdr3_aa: CASSQVLAATSKDTQYF
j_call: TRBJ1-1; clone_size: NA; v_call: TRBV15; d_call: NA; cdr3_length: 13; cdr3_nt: TGTGCCACCAGCAGAGCTTCGGACACTGAAGCTTTCTTT; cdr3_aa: CATSRASDTEAFF
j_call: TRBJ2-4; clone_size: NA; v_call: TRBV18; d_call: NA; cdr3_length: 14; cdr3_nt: TGTGCCAGCTCAGGGGGGACCGACAAAAACATTCAGTACTTC; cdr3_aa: CASSGGTDKNIQYF
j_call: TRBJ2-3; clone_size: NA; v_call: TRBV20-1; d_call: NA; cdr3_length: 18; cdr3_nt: TGCAGTGCTAGAGGGACTGGTTTGTACAGATCTAGCACAGATACGCAGTATTTT; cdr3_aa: CSARGTGLYRSSTDTQYF
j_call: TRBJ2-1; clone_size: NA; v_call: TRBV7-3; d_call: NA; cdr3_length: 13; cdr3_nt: TGTGCCAGCAGCAATAAAGCCGGCGATGAGCAGTTCTTC; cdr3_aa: CASSNKAGDEQFF
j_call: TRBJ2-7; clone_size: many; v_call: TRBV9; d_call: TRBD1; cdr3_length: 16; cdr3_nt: TGTGCCAGCAGCGTCGGGCCCAGGGGGCGAGCCTACGAGCAGTACTTC; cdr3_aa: CASSVGPRGRAYEQYF
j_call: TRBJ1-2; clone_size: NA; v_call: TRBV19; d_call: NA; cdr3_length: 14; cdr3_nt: TGTGCCAGTAGCACAAACGGGTGGGACTATGGCTACACCTTC; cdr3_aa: CASSTNGWDYGYTF
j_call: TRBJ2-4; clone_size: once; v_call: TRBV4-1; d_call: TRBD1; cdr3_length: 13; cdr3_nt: TGCGCCAGCAGCCAAGTGGGGACGGGACAGGCCAATTTC; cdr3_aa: CASSQVGTGQANF
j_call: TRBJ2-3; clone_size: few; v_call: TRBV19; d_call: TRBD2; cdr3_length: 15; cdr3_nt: TGTGCCAGTAGTATGACTAGCGGGAGGACAGATACGCAGTATTTT; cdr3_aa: CASSMTSGRTDTQYF